These T cell receptor beta chains were read from a single sample in a study of CD8 T cells in Susac syndrome. TCRdb recomputed calls from the immunoSEQ multiplex PCR reads with MiXCR, one row per CDR3 protein. The table includes about 300,000 distinct CDR3 sequences, 65% to 90% detected once. What was sequenced was CD8+ T cells from PBMCs. The receptor source for this set is a human donor with multiple sclerosis. CDR3s include the opening cysteine and the closing phenylalanine or tryptophan. D genes are given only for firm matches. Clone size is shown for a subset of rows, as once, few, many or a class of expanded clone.

CDR3 DNA: TGTGCCAGCAGCCTTCGGGACATTTCCTACGAGCAGTACTTC
CDR3 protein: CASSLRDISYEQYF
J gene: TRBJ2-7
D gene: -
V gene: TRBV28
clone size: -

CDR3 DNA: TGCGCCAGCAGCCAGGCTAGCGGCCCTTATTACGAGCAGTACTTC
CDR3 protein: CASSQASGPYYEQYF
J gene: TRBJ2-7
D gene: TRBD2
V gene: TRBV4-1
clone size: -

CDR3 DNA: TGTGCCAGTACCCCCCCTGGGGCAGCCCCATACAATGAGCAGTTCTTC
CDR3 protein: CASTPPGAAPYNEQFF
J gene: TRBJ2-1
D gene: -
V gene: TRBV19
clone size: -

CDR3 DNA: TGCAGTGCTAGAGATATGAGCGGGAGCTCCTACGAGCAGTACTTC
CDR3 protein: CSARDMSGSSYEQYF
J gene: TRBJ2-7
D gene: TRBD2
V gene: TRBV20-1
clone size: -

CDR3 DNA: TGTGCCAGTAAAGGGTTCTCTGGGGCCAACGTCCTGACTTTC
CDR3 protein: CASKGFSGANVLTF
J gene: TRBJ2-6
D gene: -
V gene: TRBV19
clone size: -

CDR3 DNA: TGTGCCAGCAGCCAGGGGAGGGTACCTAACGAGCAGTACTTC
CDR3 protein: CASSQGRVPNEQYF
J gene: TRBJ2-7
D gene: -
V gene: TRBV13
clone size: -

CDR3 DNA: TGTGCCAGCAGGGGGGCCCTCACAGATACGCAGTATTTT
CDR3 protein: CASRGALTDTQYF
J gene: TRBJ2-3
D gene: -
V gene: TRBV7-9
clone size: -

CDR3 DNA: TGTGCCAGCTCACCGGGTTCTAGCGGGAGAGGGCTCTACGAGCAGTACTTC
CDR3 protein: CASSPGSSGRGLYEQYF
J gene: TRBJ2-7
D gene: TRBD2
V gene: TRBV18
clone size: few

CDR3 DNA: TGTGCCAGCAGCCAAGGTAGTAGTGGACTAGCCCTGGAGGAGCAGTACTTC
CDR3 protein: CASSQGSSGLALEEQYF
J gene: TRBJ2-7
D gene: TRBD2
V gene: TRBV3-1
clone size: -

CDR3 DNA: TGTGCCAGCAGCTTCGGGCTCTCCTACGAGCAGTACTTC
CDR3 protein: CASSFGLSYEQYF
J gene: TRBJ2-7
D gene: -
V gene: TRBV7-6
clone size: few

CDR3 DNA: TGTGCCAGTACAGGCAGGCCCTACAATGAGCAGTTCTTC
CDR3 protein: CASTGRPYNEQFF
J gene: TRBJ2-1
D gene: -
V gene: TRBV19
clone size: -

CDR3 DNA: TGTGCCAGCAGCGTCGGGTCGACGGGGAATGAGCAGTTCTTC
CDR3 protein: CASSVGSTGNEQFF
J gene: TRBJ2-1
D gene: -
V gene: TRBV9
clone size: -

CDR3 DNA: TGCGCCAGCAGCCAGGTAGTAGGCGGGGAGCTGTTTTTT
CDR3 protein: CASSQVVGGELFF
J gene: TRBJ2-2
D gene: -
V gene: TRBV4-3
clone size: -

CDR3 DNA: TGTGCCAGCAGCCAAATGACAGGGGGCGGTGGGGCCAACGTCCTGACTTTC
CDR3 protein: CASSQMTGGGGANVLTF
J gene: TRBJ2-6
D gene: TRBD1
V gene: TRBV7-9
clone size: -

CDR3 DNA: TGTGCCAGCAGCTTATTCCGGGAGGGCCAAGAGACCCAGTACTTC
CDR3 protein: CASSLFREGQETQYF
J gene: TRBJ2-5
D gene: TRBD2
V gene: TRBV7-9
clone size: once

CDR3 DNA: TGTGCCAGCAGCATCACTAGCGGGAGAATGGGTCACGAGCAGTACTTC
CDR3 protein: CASSITSGRMGHEQYF
J gene: TRBJ2-7
D gene: TRBD2
V gene: TRBV11-2
clone size: -

CDR3 DNA: TGTGCCAGCAGTTTAATGGCGGTGCTAACCTACGAGCAGTACTTC
CDR3 protein: CASSLMAVLTYEQYF
J gene: TRBJ2-7
D gene: -
V gene: TRBV27
clone size: -

CDR3 DNA: TGCACCAGCCCCACCTCCTCGAAGCGGGAGTGGTGCAATGAGCAGTTCTTC
CDR3 protein: CTSPTSSKREWCNEQFF
J gene: TRBJ2-1
D gene: -
V gene: TRBV1
clone size: -

CDR3 DNA: TGCGCCAGCAGCCCGCGGATTGGGAGCTCCTACGAGCAGTACTTC
CDR3 protein: CASSPRIGSSYEQYF
J gene: TRBJ2-7
D gene: -
V gene: TRBV4-1
clone size: few

CDR3 DNA: TGTGCCAGCAGGACCCCTGGAAACACCATATATTTT
CDR3 protein: CASRTPGNTIYF
J gene: TRBJ1-3
D gene: -
V gene: TRBV12-3/TRBV12-4
clone size: -

CDR3 DNA: TGTGCCAGCAGCCAAGAGTTGGGCGGAGGGTTCTCCTACAATGAGCAGTTCTTC
CDR3 protein: CASSQELGGGFSYNEQFF
J gene: TRBJ2-1
D gene: -
V gene: TRBV4-2
clone size: -

CDR3 DNA: TGTGCCAGCAGCGCAAGATTCCGGGACAGGGGTAATGAGCAGTTCTTC
CDR3 protein: CASSARFRDRGNEQFF
J gene: TRBJ2-1
D gene: TRBD1
V gene: TRBV7-6
clone size: -

CDR3 DNA: TGTGCCAGCAATTCCGGGACAGGCCCCCAAGAGACCCAGTACTTC
CDR3 protein: CASNSGTGPQETQYF
J gene: TRBJ2-5
D gene: TRBD1
V gene: TRBV3-1
clone size: -

CDR3 DNA: TGTGCCAGCAGCTTGTGGACCTTTGAAGCTTTCTTT
CDR3 protein: CASSLWTFEAFF
J gene: TRBJ1-1
D gene: -
V gene: TRBV5-4
clone size: -

CDR3 DNA: TGTGCCAGCTCACCGGACAATCAGCGAGAGACCCAGTACTTC
CDR3 protein: CASSPDNQRETQYF
J gene: TRBJ2-5
D gene: -
V gene: TRBV18
clone size: once

CDR3 DNA: TGTGCCAGCAGCTTGGGCCAGGGATGGGCCAATGGCTACACCTTC
CDR3 protein: CASSLGQGWANGYTF
J gene: TRBJ1-2
D gene: -
V gene: TRBV5-6
clone size: -

CDR3 DNA: TGTGCCAGCAGATATGGGGGGACCTACGAGCAGTACTTC
CDR3 protein: CASRYGGTYEQYF
J gene: TRBJ2-7
D gene: -
V gene: TRBV11-3
clone size: few

CDR3 DNA: TGTGCCAGCAGCCCACCCGGGACAGGGCACGGGACCCAGTACTTC
CDR3 protein: CASSPPGTGHGTQYF
J gene: TRBJ2-5
D gene: TRBD1
V gene: TRBV12-3/TRBV12-4
clone size: -

CDR3 DNA: TGCAGCGCGGGGGGAGTGAGTGATACGCAGTATTTT
CDR3 protein: CSAGGVSDTQYF
J gene: TRBJ2-3
D gene: TRBD2
V gene: TRBV29-1
clone size: -

CDR3 DNA: TGTGCCAGCAGCTTAGTGGGTAACACCGATCAGCCCCAGCATTTT
CDR3 protein: CASSLVGNTDQPQHF
J gene: TRBJ1-5
D gene: -
V gene: TRBV7-2
clone size: -

CDR3 DNA: TGTGCCAGCAGCCAAGTAGGGGTCGGCAATGAGCAGTTCTTC
CDR3 protein: CASSQVGVGNEQFF
J gene: TRBJ2-1
D gene: -
V gene: TRBV3-1
clone size: -

CDR3 DNA: TGTGCCAGCAGTGTGGGCCGGGGCAATGAGCAGTTCTTC
CDR3 protein: CASSVGRGNEQFF
J gene: TRBJ2-1
D gene: -
V gene: TRBV2
clone size: -

CDR3 DNA: TGTGCCAGCGTTCATTCAAACACTGAAGCTTTCTTT
CDR3 protein: CASVHSNTEAFF
J gene: TRBJ1-1
D gene: -
V gene: TRBV2
clone size: -

CDR3 DNA: TGCGCCAGCAGCTTACTGAGGGTGGCAGGGGACACTGAAGCTTTCTTT
CDR3 protein: CASSLLRVAGDTEAFF
J gene: TRBJ1-1
D gene: -
V gene: TRBV4-3
clone size: -

CDR3 DNA: TGTGCCAGCAGTCCTGGCTACGAGCAGTACTTC
CDR3 protein: CASSPGYEQYF
J gene: TRBJ2-7
D gene: -
V gene: TRBV27
clone size: many

CDR3 DNA: TGTGCCACCACCGAGAGGCGGAGCAATGAGCAGTTCTTC
CDR3 protein: CATTERRSNEQFF
J gene: TRBJ2-1
D gene: -
V gene: TRBV15
clone size: -

CDR3 DNA: TGTGCCAGCAGTTACTACGGGGGCGAGCTGTTTTTT
CDR3 protein: CASSYYGGELFF
J gene: TRBJ2-2
D gene: -
V gene: TRBV6-5
clone size: -

CDR3 DNA: TGCGCCAGCAGCCCAAGTCCCTCCTACGAGCAGTACTTC
CDR3 protein: CASSPSPSYEQYF
J gene: TRBJ2-7
D gene: -
V gene: TRBV5-1
clone size: -

CDR3 DNA: TGTGCCAGCAGCTCTTTTGTGCTACCAGATACGCAGTATTTT
CDR3 protein: CASSSFVLPDTQYF
J gene: TRBJ2-3
D gene: -
V gene: TRBV7-9
clone size: -

CDR3 DNA: TGTGCCAGCAGCACCTGGGCTGGGGATGAGCAGTTCTTC
CDR3 protein: CASSTWAGDEQFF
J gene: TRBJ2-1
D gene: -
V gene: TRBV9
clone size: -

CDR3 DNA: TGTGCCAGCAGCTGGAAAAAAGCCGGGACAGAAACCTCTGGGGCCAACGTCCTGACTTTC
CDR3 protein: CASSWKKAGTETSGANVLTF
J gene: TRBJ2-6
D gene: TRBD1
V gene: TRBV7-6
clone size: few

CDR3 DNA: TGTGCCAGCAGTATACAGGGGAATCTCGACGAGCAGTACTTC
CDR3 protein: CASSIQGNLDEQYF
J gene: TRBJ2-7
D gene: TRBD1
V gene: TRBV2
clone size: -